This entry lists 15 T cell receptor beta chains sequenced from one sample in a study of CXCR3-negative and CXCR3-positive naive CD8 T cells (dated by TCRdb to between 2017 and 2020). The instrument given in TCRdb is NextSeq 550. The Human TCR Profiling Kit (MiLaboratory) was used to prepare UMI-labeled 5' RACE TRB cDNA libraries. After reprocessing by TCRdb, each CDR3 protein sequence is one entry, and no DNA is given. This sample's table carries around 60,000 distinct CDR3 sequences. The biggest ten clones account for around 0.4% of the sample. The sample was naive CXCR3- CD8+ T cells from blood. This specimen's cell subset or site label, per the study, means: CD45RO-CCR7+CD27+CD95- naive CD8+ T cells lacking CXCR3 (TNR3-). All receptors come from a human donor in good health. Some clones in this sample may be carry-over from other donors' samples.

This rearrangement joins TRBV6-5 to TRBJ2-5. This CDR3 has 11 amino acids. In germline, CDR1 is MNHEY, CDR2 SVGAGI. The CDR3 is CASSGPTTQYF.

V is TRBV11-3 and J is TRBJ2-2; checking the TCRdb D call of TRBD2 is not possible without DNA. This CDR3 has 16 amino acids. Germline V gene sequence: CDR1 SGHNT, CDR2 YENEEA. The CDR3 reads CASSYRGGFGTGELFF.

The chain joins TRBV4-2 to TRBJ1-1; no DNA is available, so the TRBD1 call from TCRdb remains unchecked. Germline CDR1 LGHNA, CDR2 YNFKEQ. This CDR3 comprises 18 residues. This CDR3 is CASSQDWRRAGVNTEAFF.

The rearrangement uses TRBV27 and TRBJ2-3; the D call of TRBD1 rests on TCRdb alone, since no DNA is present to check it. CDR1 MNHEY and CDR2 SMNVEV come from the germline V gene (reference sequence). The CDR3 extends over 14 amino acids. CDR3 sequence: CASKGLTSTDTQYF.

V usage is TRBV7-9 and J usage is TRBJ1-1. There are 13 residues in the CDR3. Germline V gene data show CDR1 as SEHNR and CDR2 as FQNEAQ (reference sequence). Here the CDR3 reads CASSLSPGTEAFF.

V usage is TRBV29-1 and J usage is TRBJ2-1; TCRdb's assignment of TRBD1 cannot be checked, as there is no DNA. CDR1 is SQVTM, CDR2 ANQGSEA, per germline. The CDR3 is made up of 14 amino acids. The CDR3 spells CSVIGTLDYNEQFF.

The chain is built from TRBV6-6 and TRBJ2-5; TCRdb returns TRBD1, unconfirmable since there is no DNA. Per germline, CDR1 MNHNY and CDR2 SVGAGI (reference sequence). This CDR3 region has 17 residues. CDR3 sequence reads: CASSFTGRWSLGETQYF.

The chain carries TRBV10-1 and TRBJ2-1; TCRdb calls TRBD1, which cannot be checked without DNA. The CDR3 spans 16 residues. CDR1 is WNHNN, CDR2 SYGVQD, per germline (reference sequence). The CDR3 is CASSGWGASSYNEQFF.

The chain uses TRBV4-1 and TRBJ2-3; TCRdb proposes TRBD1, but this gene call is untestable without DNA. CDR3 length: 17 amino acids. In germline, CDR1 is MGHRA, CDR2 YSYEKL. The CDR3 region is CASSPNRVPEPADTQYF.

The rearrangement uses TRBV7-2 and TRBJ2-7. Looked up from germline, CDR1 is SGHTA and CDR2 is FQGNSA. This CDR3 has 14 residues. The CDR3 region is CASSSGFRIYEQYF.

This rearrangement joins TRBV5-1 to TRBJ2-5; checking the TCRdb D call of TRBD1 is not possible without DNA. The CDR3 length is 13 residues. Germline-derived CDR1 and CDR2 are SGHRS and YFSETQ. This CDR3 is CASSPFPGETQYF.

J is TRBJ2-4 and V is TRBV28; checking the TCRdb D call of TRBD2 is not possible without DNA. This CDR3 contains 15 residues. Germline V gene data show CDR1 as MDHEN and CDR2 as SYDVKM. This CDR3 reads CASSATYSGVNIQYF. Full variable domain (outside the CDR3, taken from reference TRBV28 and TRBJ2-4): DVKVTQSSRYLVKRTGEKVFLECVQDMDHENMFWYRQDPGLGLRLIYFSYDVKMKEKGDIPEGYSVSREKKERFSLILESASTNQTSMYLCASSATYSGVNIQYFGAGTRLSVL.

The CDR3 loop reads CASSVASGARTDTQYF. The chain links TRBV9 to TRBJ2-3. The CDR3 is made up of 16 amino acids. Germline CDR1 is SGDLS and CDR2 is YYNGEE.

This chain connects TRBV12-3 or TRBV12-4 to TRBJ2-3; TCRdb's assignment of TRBD1 cannot be checked, as there is no DNA. The CDR3 runs to 14 residues. The CDR3 loop reads CASRTTGGTDTQYF.

The V call is TRBV12-3 or TRBV12-4, the J call TRBJ2-7; no DNA is available, so the TRBD1 call from TCRdb remains unchecked. This CDR3 spans 13 amino acids. The CDR3 here is CASSSGTDYEQYF.